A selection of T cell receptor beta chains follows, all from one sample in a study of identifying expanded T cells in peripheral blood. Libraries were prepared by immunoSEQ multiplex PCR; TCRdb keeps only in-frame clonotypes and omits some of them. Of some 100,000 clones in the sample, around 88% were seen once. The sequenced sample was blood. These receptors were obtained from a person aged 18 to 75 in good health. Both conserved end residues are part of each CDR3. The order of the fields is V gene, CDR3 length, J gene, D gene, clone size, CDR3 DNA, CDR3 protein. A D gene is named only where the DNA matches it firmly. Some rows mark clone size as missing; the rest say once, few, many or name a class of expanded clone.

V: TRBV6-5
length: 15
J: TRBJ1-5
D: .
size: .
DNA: TGTGCCAGCAGTTACGGGCAGTTTGGCAATCAGCCCCAGCATTTT
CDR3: CASSYGQFGNQPQHF

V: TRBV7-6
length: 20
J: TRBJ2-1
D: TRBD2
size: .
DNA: TGTGCCAGCAGCTTACCCGAAGGACTAGCGGGGGGGGGAAATTACAATGAGCAGTTCTTC
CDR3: CASSLPEGLAGGGNYNEQFF

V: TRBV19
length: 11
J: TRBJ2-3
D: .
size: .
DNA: TGTGCCAGTCGCCTAGGGCTAGCAATGGATTTT
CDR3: CASRLGLAMDF

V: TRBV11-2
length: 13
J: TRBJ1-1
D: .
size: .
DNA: TGTGCCAGCAGCCGATTTTTGGGGACTGAAGCTTTCTTT
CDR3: CASSRFLGTEAFF

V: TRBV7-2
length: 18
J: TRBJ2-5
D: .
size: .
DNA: TGTGCCAGCAGCATCAGAGGAGGAGGCGGGGTAACTCCAGGGACCCAGTACTTC
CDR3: CASSIRGGGGVTPGTQYF

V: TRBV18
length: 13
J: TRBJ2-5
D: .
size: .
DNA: TGTGCCAGCAAGTATACGAGCCAAGAGACCCAGTACTTC
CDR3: CASKYTSQETQYF

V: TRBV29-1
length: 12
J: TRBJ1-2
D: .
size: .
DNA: TGCAGCGTATCAGGGTCTAACTATGGCTACACCTTC
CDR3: CSVSGSNYGYTF

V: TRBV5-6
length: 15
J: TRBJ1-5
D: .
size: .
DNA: TGTGCCAGCAGCCCCTGGGGAGGGGCGGGTCAGCCCCAGCATTTT
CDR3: CASSPWGGAGQPQHF

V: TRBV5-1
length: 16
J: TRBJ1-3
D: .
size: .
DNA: TGCGCCAGCAGCTTGGGGGCCGGTATCTCTGGAAACACCATATATTTT
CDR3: CASSLGAGISGNTIYF

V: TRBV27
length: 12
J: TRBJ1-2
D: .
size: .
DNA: TGTGCCAGCGGCCGGGACTACTATGGCTACACCTTC
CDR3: CASGRDYYGYTF

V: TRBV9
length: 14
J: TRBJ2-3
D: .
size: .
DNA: TGTGCCAGCAGCCCAAGGACTCGCACAGATACGCAGTATTTT
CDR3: CASSPRTRTDTQYF

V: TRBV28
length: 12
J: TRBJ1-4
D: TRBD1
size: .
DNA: TGTGCCATTCGGACAGGGGTCGAAAAACTGTTTTTT
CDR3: CAIRTGVEKLFF

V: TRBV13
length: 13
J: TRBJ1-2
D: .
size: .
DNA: TGTGCCAGCAGGCCCCGGGGGTACTATGGCTACACCTTC
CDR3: CASRPRGYYGYTF

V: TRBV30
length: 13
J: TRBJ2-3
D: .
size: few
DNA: TGTGCCTGGAGCCCGGGGTTCACAGATACGCAGTATTTT
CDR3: CAWSPGFTDTQYF

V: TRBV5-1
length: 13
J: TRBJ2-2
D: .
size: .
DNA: TGCGCCAGCAGCCCCTCGGGGACCGGGGAGCTGTTTTTT
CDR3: CASSPSGTGELFF

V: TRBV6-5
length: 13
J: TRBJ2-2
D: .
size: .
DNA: TGTGCCAGCAGTTTACAGGGCTACGGGGAGCTGTTTTTT
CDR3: CASSLQGYGELFF

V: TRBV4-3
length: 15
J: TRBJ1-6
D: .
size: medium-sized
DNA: TGCGCCAGCAGCCAATACGGTCCCTATAATTCACCCCTCCACTTT
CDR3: CASSQYGPYNSPLHF